Shown below are 21 T cell receptor beta chains from a single sample sequenced in a study of beta chain features in type 1 diabetes. These receptors' targets are unknown. Of the isolated RNA, all was reverse transcribed, and so the sequenced material was expressed TCRB transcripts. The data were produced by immunoSEQ multiplex PCR, yet TCRdb's version contains in-frame clones alone and is incomplete. The repertoire includes around 250,000 clones, about 23% of them detected once, and roughly 0.011% sits in the top ten. Study-wide points: There was a moderate but significant shortening of TCRB CDR3s in all four CD4+ subsets of Type 1 diabetes patients.

Sequencing was performed on naive CD4+ T cells from blood. The receptor source for this set is a woman in her twenties or thirties with type 1 diabetes.

V is TRBV15 and J is TRBJ1-5; 9 nucleotides agree with TRBD1. The V gene's germline CDR1 is LNHNV and CDR2 YYDKDF (reference sequence). The V gene end was trimmed by 4 bases and the J gene end by 6 bases; junction bases not matched to a gene: 10. The CDR3 length is 16 residues. CDR3 region: CATSNLRTGEGQPQHF. CDR3 DNA: TGTGCCACCAGCAACCTACGGACAGGGGAAGGTCAGCCCCAGCATTTT.

CDR3 sequence (DNA): TGTGCCAGCAGCTCCTCTCCACAGGGATGGAATGAGCAGTTCTTC. Translation: CASSSSPQGWNEQFF. The chain uses TRBV7-2 and TRBJ2-1, with D perhaps matching TRBD1 (6 bases). The CDR3 consists of 15 residues. V was trimmed by 4 bases and J by 7 bases, leaving 17 bases between them. Germline lookup yields CDR1 SGHTA and CDR2 FQGNSA.

The chain joins TRBV9 to TRBJ2-3; 7 bases match TRBD2. V lost 1 base, J lost 4 bases, and 6 bases stayed unmatched. Germline V gives CDR1 SGDLS, CDR2 YYNGEE. There are 15 residues in the CDR3. This CDR3 reads CASSVRGSWSDTQYF. CDR3 in DNA: TGTGCCAGCAGCGTACGCGGGAGTTGGTCAGATACGCAGTATTTT.

This chain connects TRBV27 to TRBJ2-1, with a weak D call TRBD2 (6 bases). The CDR3 has 14 amino acids. The V and J ends lost 4 bases and 2 bases respectively, with 9 bases between them. The germline V gene encodes CDR1 MNHEY and CDR2 SMNVEV (reference sequence). The CDR3 DNA is TGTGCCAGCAGTTCCGGGGGTCCCTACAATGAGCAGTTCTTC. Its protein product is CASSSGGPYNEQFF.

The rearrangement links TRBV19 to TRBJ2-7; no definite D call. V lost 6 bases and J lost 3, with 21 bases in between. Germline V gene sequence: CDR1 LNHDA, CDR2 SQIVND (reference sequence). There are 16 residues in the CDR3. The CDR3 loop is CASSYERNMYGYEQYF. Here the CDR3 DNA reads TGTGCCAGTAGCTACGAAAGAAATATGTATGGCTACGAGCAGTACTTC.

The V and J genes are TRBV15 and TRBJ2-7, with 7 bases aligning to TRBD2. Trimming at V came to 0 bases and at J to 1 base, leaving 12 bases not matched to a gene. The CDR3 contains 18 residues. Germline V gives CDR1 LNHNV, CDR2 YYDKDF (reference sequence). In DNA, the CDR3 is TGTGCCACCAGCAGAGATCCGGCTAGCGGTCTTGTTTCCTACGAGCAGTACTTC. This translates into CATSRDPASGLVSYEQYF.

This clone has just a few counts. The chain uses TRBV5-6 and TRBJ2-1, with 7 positions matching TRBD2. This CDR3 contains 13 residues. Germline V gives CDR1 SGHDT, CDR2 YYEEEE. V was clipped by 0 bases and J by 10 bases; unmatched bases: 4. CDR3 sequence reads: CASSLAPGGEQFF. In DNA form, the CDR3 reads TGTGCCAGCAGCTTGGCGCCGGGAGGCGAGCAGTTCTTC.

This clone was counted only a few times. The chain employs TRBV4-1 and TRBJ2-3; TRBD2 aligns across 12 bases. V lost 4 bases to trimming and J lost 2 bases; unmatched junction nucleotides: 7. This CDR3 spans 17 amino acids. Germline loops: CDR1 MGHRA, CDR2 YSYEKL. The CDR3 nucleotides read TGCGCCAGCAGCCGCAGACTAGCGGGAGACATCACAGATACGCAGTATTTT. Translated, it gives CASSRRLAGDITDTQYF.

The chain couples TRBV4-1 to TRBJ1-2, with TRBD1 matching 9 bases. V was clipped by 1 base and J by 3 bases; unmatched bases: 9. Germline CDR1 reads MGHRA; CDR2 reads YSYEKL. The CDR3 consists of 17 residues. The CDR3 is CASSQAYGQGIDYGYTF. Written as DNA, the CDR3 is TGCGCCAGCAGCCAAGCTTATGGACAGGGGATAGACTATGGCTACACCTTC.

The chain recombines TRBV7-2 with TRBJ2-1; 10 nucleotides agree with TRBD1. Per germline, CDR1 SGHTA and CDR2 FQGNSA. The CDR3 totals 15 residues. The V segment lost 4 bases and the J segment 2 bases; nucleotides outside the gene matches: 2. The CDR3 loop is CASSWDRGPYNEQFF. In nucleotides, the CDR3 is TGTGCCAGCAGCTGGGACAGGGGCCCCTACAATGAGCAGTTCTTC.

The rearrangement links TRBV29-1 to TRBJ1-3; tentative D call: TRBD1 (6 bases). The CDR3 totals 15 residues. Germline CDR1 reads SQVTM; CDR2 reads ANQGSEA. Trimming shortened V by 7 bases and J by 0 bases, and 16 bases separated the two germline ends. The CDR3 region has the DNA TGCAGCGCATCACAGGGACGGAGCTCTGGAAACACCATATATTTT. Protein: CSASQGRSSGNTIYF.

In this sample, this clone turned up a few times. The chain couples TRBV11-2 to TRBJ2-4, with D maybe TRBD2 (6 bases). Between the trimmed V and J ends, which lost 2 bases and 8 bases, there was a span of 7 bases. Germline CDR1 SGHAT, CDR2 FQNNGV. The CDR3 runs 12 residues. CDR3 region: CASSLSGYIQYF. CDR3 sequence (DNA): TGTGCCAGCAGCTTAAGCGGGTACATTCAGTACTTC.

V and J are TRBV6-1 and TRBJ2-3; D is undetermined. This CDR3 has 16 residues. The V end lost 1 base, the J end lost 3 bases, and 14 bases lay between the germline ends. Germline V gene data show CDR1 as MNHNS and CDR2 as SASEGT. This chain's CDR3 is CASSEDLVRWTDTQYF. CDR3 DNA sequence: TGTGCCAGCAGTGAAGATCTAGTACGCTGGACAGATACGCAGTATTTT.

The chain uses TRBV27 and TRBJ1-2; weak D call: TRBD1 (6 bases). The germline V and J ends were trimmed by 6 bases and 7 bases, with 24 bases remaining between them. This CDR3 has 16 residues. Germline V CDR1 and CDR2: MNHEY, SMNVEV (reference sequence). The CDR3 bases are TGTGCCAGCAGCCCGGCCTCCTCGAGGGGGTCCGTTGGCTACACCTTC. Translation gives CASSPASSRGSVGYTF.

This clone was counted between two and nine times. The chain has TRBV29-1 and TRBJ1-2; no reliable D call. CDR3 length: 11 residues. The germline V and J ends were trimmed by 2 bases and 8 bases, with 9 bases remaining between them. Germline CDR1 reads SQVTM; CDR2 reads ANQGSEA. Here the CDR3 reads CSVENGAGYTF. CDR3 nucleotide sequence: TGCAGCGTTGAAAATGGAGCGGGCTACACCTTC.

The rearrangement joins TRBV5-1 to TRBJ2-3, with D perhaps matching TRBD1 (6 bases). V lost 4 bases and J 6 bases, leaving 15 bases between the germline ends. Looked up from germline, CDR1 is SGHRS and CDR2 is YFSETQ. The CDR3 is made up of 14 amino acids. DNA for the CDR3: TGCGCCAGCAGCCCCCTCCAGGGGACGGATACGCAGTATTTT. This sequence encodes CASSPLQGTDTQYF.

This clone has more than one count but fewer than ten. The limits of the CDR3 on the DNA are not certain, so only TCRdb's listed CDR3 is given. The chain carries TRBV7-9 and TRBJ2-1; the D call of TRBD1 is as the table states it, not checked on the DNA. The length of the CDR3 is 16 amino acids, counting both ends. In germline, CDR1 is SEHNR, CDR2 FQNEAQ (reference sequence). The CDR3 is CASSSGVGQGAQGGFF.

The chain joins TRBV30 to TRBJ1-4, with TRBD1 as a possible D gene (6 bases). Germline lookup yields CDR1 GTSNPN and CDR2 SVGIG (reference sequence). CDR3 length equals 15 residues. The ends were cut back, 3 bases at V and 5 bases at J, with 16 bases in the middle. This CDR3 reads CAWSRQGFGNEKLFF. The DNA for the CDR3 is TGTGCCTGGAGCCGCCAGGGGTTCGGCAATGAAAAACTGTTTTTT.

The chain employs TRBV19 and TRBJ2-7, with a tentative D call TRBD1 (5 bases). This CDR3 has 12 residues. The V gene's germline CDR1 is LNHDA and CDR2 SQIVND (reference sequence). V lost 5 bases and J lost 6, with 11 bases in between. This CDR3 reads CASSATGFEQYF. CDR3 sequence (DNA): TGTGCCAGTAGTGCAACAGGATTCGAGCAGTACTTC.

This clone was counted a few times. V is TRBV30 and J is TRBJ2-5; D perhaps matches TRBD2 (5 bases). Trimming pared 1 base from V and 4 bases from J, leaving 7 bases between. In germline, CDR1 is GTSNPN, CDR2 SVGIG (reference sequence). This CDR3 is built from 12 residues. The CDR3 here is CAWSAAGETQYF. The CDR3 coding sequence is TGTGCCTGGAGTGCGGCGGGAGAGACCCAGTACTTC.

The rearrangement joins TRBV9 to TRBJ2-7; possibly TRBD2 for D (5 bases). CDR1 and CDR2 from the germline V gene are SGDLS and YYNGEE. The CDR3 covers 15 residues. Trimming pared 0 bases from V and 6 bases from J, leaving 16 bases between. In DNA form, the CDR3 reads TGTGCCAGCAGCGTAGAGGGCAGCGGAGCTAGCGAGCAGTACTTC. This encodes CASSVEGSGASEQYF.